This T cell receptor (beta chain) was identified in a study of T cells in Graves' hyperthyroidism and ophthalmopathy. Across the whole study: Peripheral blood was taken when the disease was first diagnosed, before any treatment began. Whole-study results and caveats: The model identified upcoming ophthalmopathy a median about 6.5 months ahead of onset. Blood also showed most of the thyroid clonotypes that were expanded above 0.001.

CDR3 length: 18 residues. Germline V CDR1 and CDR2: SGHRS, YFSETQ. After removal of 0 bases from V and 7 bases from J, the junction contained 13 bases not matched to a gene. RNA transcripts gave rise to amplified TCR beta CDR3 regions. HTBI primers were employed in a first-round RT-PCR of the TCR CDR3. TCRdb recomputed calls from the multiplex PCR reads with MiXCR, one row per CDR3 protein. This sample has some 560,000 distinct CDR3 sequences; approximately 15% occur once, and the top ten carry about 15%. Points on this clonotype: The antigen is not known.

This receptor was identified in a woman aged 40 to 49 with Graves' hyperthyroidism. The sequencing input was blood. The J gene is TRBJ2-1, the V gene TRBV5-1; TRBD2 agrees at 10 bases. Here the CDR3 reads CASSLEVLAGRGRNEQFF. The CDR3 coding sequence is TGCGCCAGCAGCTTGGAAGTACTAGCGGGACGGGGTCGGAATGAGCAGTTCTTC.